This is a list of T cell receptor beta chains from one sample in a study of cytomegalovirus exposure and HLA in healthy donors. Method: immunoSEQ multiplex PCR; TCRdb's copy keeps in-frame clones and lacks some. The sample includes 100,000 to 150,000 clones, 80% seen only once; the top ten take 1%. Material for sequencing was PBMCs. Receptors were obtained from a man aged 40-55 years in good health and CMV-seronegative. Both conserved end residues are trimmed from each CDR3. Each record gives: J gene, V gene, clone size, CDR3 protein. The size entry is marked missing in some rows and otherwise reads once, few, many or a size class.

J: TRBJ2-7
V: TRBV15
size: NA
CDR3: ATSRARDEQY

J: TRBJ1-5
V: TRBV2
size: NA
CDR3: ASSGAPDQPQH

J: TRBJ2-7
V: TRBV5-1
size: NA
CDR3: ASSPGGYEQY

J: TRBJ2-7
V: TRBV9
size: NA
CDR3: ASSVGTGTYEQY

J: TRBJ1-2
V: TRBV28
size: NA
CDR3: ASSQGGTNYGYT

J: TRBJ2-7
V: TRBV29-1
size: NA
CDR3: SVERGQGIHEQY

J: TRBJ1-2
V: TRBV6-5
size: NA
CDR3: ASSYSLTGHYGYT

J: TRBJ2-1
V: TRBV15
size: NA
CDR3: ATSRTGGESQF

J: TRBJ1-2
V: TRBV25-1
size: NA
CDR3: ASSGAAGPDGYT

J: TRBJ2-5
V: TRBV5-1
size: NA
CDR3: ASSLGLASETQY

J: TRBJ1-2
V: TRBV27
size: NA
CDR3: ASSRKLTGGKDYGYT

J: TRBJ2-5
V: TRBV7-9
size: NA
CDR3: ASSMTSLETQY

J: TRBJ2-7
V: TRBV6-1
size: NA
CDR3: ASSEAAVSSYEQY

J: TRBJ2-7
V: TRBV19
size: NA
CDR3: ASTPGTGATYEQY

J: TRBJ2-2
V: TRBV6-5
size: NA
CDR3: ASSKGTVLGELF

J: TRBJ1-4
V: TRBV4-1
size: many
CDR3: ASSQARQSFSTNEKLF

J: TRBJ2-5
V: TRBV6-1
size: NA
CDR3: ASIGGAGETQY

J: TRBJ1-2
V: TRBV18
size: NA
CDR3: ASSPIGTGNPNYGYT

J: TRBJ1-6
V: TRBV6-1
size: few
CDR3: ASSEAERSSSYNSPLH

J: TRBJ1-4
V: TRBV19
size: NA
CDR3: ASSPGTGVKLF

J: TRBJ1-5
V: TRBV2
size: NA
CDR3: ASSRDSNQPQH

J: TRBJ1-5
V: TRBV30
size: NA
CDR3: AWRFKGTPNQPQH

J: TRBJ1-4
V: TRBV4-2
size: NA
CDR3: ASSQDWEGGEKLF

J: TRBJ1-1
V: TRBV5-1
size: NA
CDR3: ASSGGQAGEAF

J: TRBJ2-7
V: TRBV6-1
size: once
CDR3: ASIWQTTLGYEQY